This T cell receptor (beta chain) was sequenced during a study of OX40 agonist ivuxolimab in advanced cancers. Points from the study as a whole: Dosing at 0.1 to 3.0 mg/kg was accompanied by clonal expansion of CD4+ and CD8+ blood T cells by week 6.

The CDR3 spans 15 residues. The germline V gene has CDR1 SGHVS and CDR2 FNYEAQ. Losses at the gene ends were 5 bases for V and 5 bases for J; bases not matched to a gene: 11. In the case of this clone: Its specificity is unknown.

Profiled with immunoSEQ multiplex PCR; TCRdb holds only in-frame clones, not every one. The table has around 6,000 clones, roughly 80% seen once. This specimen was CD4+ or CD8+ T cells sorted from blood, taken in a trial of the OX40 agonist ivuxolimab. This chain uses TRBV7-6 with TRBJ2-5; 7 nucleotides align to TRBD1. The clonotype originates from an adult with an advanced solid tumor such as melanoma, head and neck, liver or kidney cancer. CDR3 in DNA: TGTGCCAGCAGCACCCGACAGGGAGAGGGCGAGACCCAGTACTTC. It specifies CASSTRQGEGETQYF.